This paragraph covers one T cell receptor beta chain sequence. CDR1 is LNHDA and CDR2 is SQIVND in the germline V gene (reference sequence). Trimming cost V 1 base and J 0 bases, with 4 bases left between them. The CDR3 contains 14 residues. Clones were sequenced by immunoSEQ multiplex PCR, and TCRdb holds only the in-frame ones, with some missing. The sample lists about 130,000 clones; almost 90% were seen once. The data were obtained in a study of PD-1 blockade in mismatch repair-deficient tumors. The source of this sequence is an adult with mismatch repair-deficient cancer. The source was peripheral blood, collected approximately 72 weeks after starting pembrolizumab. J is TRBJ1-3 and V is TRBV19; D is unresolved. CDR3 sequence: CASSIGGSGNTIYF. The CDR3 DNA is TGTGCCAGTAGTATAGGGGGCTCTGGAAACACCATATATTTT.